These T cell receptor beta chains were read from a single sample in a study of blood T cell repertoires in COVID-19. Sequencing used immunoSEQ multiplex PCR; TCRdb keeps in-frame clones, though not all of them. This table has about 250,000 clones, approximately 85% appearing once. Sequenced: peripheral blood. The receptors originated from a human donor with COVID-19, enrolled during active disease. The donor label of this sample is uncertain. Both conserved end residues are part of each CDR3. The order of the fields is J gene, D gene, CDR3 length, V gene, CDR3 protein. D genes are given only for firm matches.

>TRBJ1-2|TRBD1|13|TRBV30
CACKDRGYYGYTF
>TRBJ2-3|NA|15|TRBV7-2
CASKGELGFTDTQYF
>TRBJ2-7|TRBD2|15|TRBV7-2
CASRDTSGREYEQYF
>TRBJ1-2|NA|15|TRBV7-6
CASSLGGGRNYGYTF
>TRBJ2-5|NA|14|TRBV14
CASSPTGGRETQYF
>TRBJ1-2|TRBD1|14|TRBV5-1
CASSLAGGDYGYTF
>TRBJ1-2|NA|14|TRBV5-1
CASSFLDREYGYTF
>TRBJ2-3|TRBD2|16|TRBV4-3
CASSQASGSGADTQYF
>TRBJ2-7|TRBD1|14|TRBV11-3
CASSRVRDSYEQYF
>TRBJ2-2|TRBD2|16|TRBV19
CASSIVAGGLAGELFF
>TRBJ2-2|NA|14|TRBV2
CASLRTVNTGELFF
>TRBJ2-2|TRBD1|16|TRBV6-2/TRBV6-3
CASSYPQGVQTGELFF
>TRBJ1-2|NA|12|TRBV28
CASSGGNYGYTF
>TRBJ1-2|NA|12|TRBV12-3/TRBV12-4
CANRRASYGYTF
>TRBJ1-1|TRBD1|14|TRBV5-1
CASSFSSGGTEAFF
>TRBJ1-4|NA|13|TRBV13
CASSLQGYEKLFF
>TRBJ2-3|TRBD2|14|TRBV5-4
CASSWPSGTYTQYF
>TRBJ2-1|TRBD2|16|TRBV6-2/TRBV6-3
CASSYSLLAGDNEQFF
>TRBJ2-7|TRBD2|17|TRBV27
CASSLSIGTSGTLEQYF
>TRBJ1-5|NA|15|TRBV10-2
CASSEIDSYSQPQHF
>TRBJ2-7|TRBD1|14|TRBV4-2
CASSLGQGSYEQYF
>TRBJ1-1|TRBD1|14|TRBV14
CASSRRQGFTEAFF
>TRBJ2-2|NA|13|TRBV6-2/TRBV6-3
CASSWYGTGELFF
>TRBJ1-5|TRBD1|15|TRBV19
CASSPGTGGGWPQHF
>TRBJ1-2|NA|15|TRBV7-3
CASSQGVAATYGYTF
>TRBJ1-1|NA|14|TRBV27
CASSLSWQGTVAFF
>TRBJ1-1|TRBD1|13|TRBV18
CASSPQGAGEAFF
>TRBJ2-6|NA|17|TRBV3-1/TRBV3-2
CASSQARGISGANVLTF
>TRBJ1-1|TRBD1|13|TRBV19
CASSNTGDTEAFF